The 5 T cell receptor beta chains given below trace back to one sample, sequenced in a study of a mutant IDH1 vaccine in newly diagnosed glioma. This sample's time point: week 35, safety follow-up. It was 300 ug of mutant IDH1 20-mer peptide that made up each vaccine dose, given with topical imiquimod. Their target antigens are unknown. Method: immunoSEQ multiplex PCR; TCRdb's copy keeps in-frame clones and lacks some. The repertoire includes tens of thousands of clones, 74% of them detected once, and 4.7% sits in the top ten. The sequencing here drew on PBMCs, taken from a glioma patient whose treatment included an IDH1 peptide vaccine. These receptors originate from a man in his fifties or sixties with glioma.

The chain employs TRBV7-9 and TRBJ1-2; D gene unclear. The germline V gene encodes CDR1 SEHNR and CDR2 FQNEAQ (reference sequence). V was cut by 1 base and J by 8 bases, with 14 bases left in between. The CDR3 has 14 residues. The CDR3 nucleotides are TGTGCCAGCAGCTTAGACCAAGGGCGGCACGGCTACACCTTC. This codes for CASSLDQGRHGYTF.

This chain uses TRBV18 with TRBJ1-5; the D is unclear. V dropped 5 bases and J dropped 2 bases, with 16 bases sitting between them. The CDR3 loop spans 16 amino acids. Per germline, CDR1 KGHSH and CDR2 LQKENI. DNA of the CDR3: TGTGCCAGCTCAAGGACGGGGAATTGGGGCAATCAGCCCCAGCATTTT. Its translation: CASSRTGNWGNQPQHF.

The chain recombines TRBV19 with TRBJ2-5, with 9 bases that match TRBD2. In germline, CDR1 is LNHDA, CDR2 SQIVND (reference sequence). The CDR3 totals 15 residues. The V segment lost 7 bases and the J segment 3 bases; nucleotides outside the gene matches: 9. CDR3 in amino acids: CASTPRGLAEETQYF. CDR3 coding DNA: TGTGCCAGTACCCCAAGGGGACTAGCTGAAGAGACCCAGTACTTC.

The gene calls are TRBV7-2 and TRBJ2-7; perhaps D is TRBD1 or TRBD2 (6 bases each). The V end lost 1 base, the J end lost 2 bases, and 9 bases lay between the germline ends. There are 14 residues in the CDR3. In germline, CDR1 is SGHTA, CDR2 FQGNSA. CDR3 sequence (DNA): TGTGCCAGCAGCTTAGTGAGGGGGGCCTACGAGCAGTACTTC. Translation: CASSLVRGAYEQYF. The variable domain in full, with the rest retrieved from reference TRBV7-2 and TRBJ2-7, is GAGVSQSPSNKVTEKGKDVELRCDPISGHTALYWYRQSLGQGLEFLIYFQGNSAPDKSGLPSDRFSAERTGGSVSTLTIQRTQQEDSAVYLCASSLVRGAYEQYFGPGTRLTVT.

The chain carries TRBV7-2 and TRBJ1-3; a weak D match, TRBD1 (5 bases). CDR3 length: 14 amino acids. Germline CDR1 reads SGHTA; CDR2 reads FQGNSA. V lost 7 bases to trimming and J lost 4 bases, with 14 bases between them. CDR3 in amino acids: CASNPAGGGNTIYF. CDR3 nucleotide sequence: TGTGCCAGCAACCCAGCGGGGGGGGGAAACACCATATATTTT.